A single T cell receptor beta chain is shown here with its context. Antigen specificity is unknown. This sample is drawn from a study of CD8+ T cells in alopecia areata. Study-level information: At a dose of 5 to 10 mg twice daily, oral tofacitinib was given to treated patients.

Whole-study results and caveats: The study found TCR sharing across patients less clear than in mice, possibly for HLA reasons.

Lesional scalp tissue (obtained by punch biopsy) and peripheral blood were collected from alopecia areata patients. The CDR3 runs 15 residues. V lost 3 bases and J 3 bases, leaving 15 bases between the germline ends. Looked up from germline, CDR1 is SGHAT and CDR2 is FQNNGV. Sequencing used cDNA as its template, made by extracting RNA and reverse transcribing it. Repertoires were generated with immunoSEQ multiplex PCR, while TCRdb's copy carries only in-frame clones and drops some. The sample includes over 14,000 clones, 50% to 60% of them seen just once. This receptor was identified in a human donor with alopecia areata. This rearrangement joins TRBV11-2 to TRBJ2-7; D tentatively reads TRBD1 or TRBD2 (5 bases each). The source was skin, collected at week 0. The CDR3 sequence is CASSFNRGAGYEQYF. CDR3 nucleotide sequence: TGTGCCAGCAGCTTCAACAGAGGGGCAGGCTACGAGCAGTACTTC.